This record concerns one TCR beta chain sequence. Its target is not known. V gave up 8 bases and J gave up 0 bases, with 14 bases separating them. This CDR3 contains 14 residues. CDR1 and CDR2 from the germline V gene are SNHLY and FYNNEI. At sampling all donors were nominally healthy, likely with unrecorded immune exposures. This sample was included in a study of cytomegalovirus exposure and HLA in healthy donors. Study-level findings and limits: It was assumed in the presence/absence analyses that sequencing depth was roughly uniform across donors.

PCR involved 60 Vbeta and 13 Jbeta primers. This table comes from immunoSEQ multiplex PCR, and its TCRdb copy is limited to in-frame clones, with some not included. The sample lists fewer than 250,000 clones, roughly 80% occurring once. The sequenced material came from PBMCs. The receptor's source is a man between 25 and 39 years old in good health and CMV-seronegative. V is TRBV2 and J is TRBJ2-7; the D is unclear. The CDR3 coding sequence is TGTGCCAGCTTAAATGAGAAGAGCTCCTACGAGCAGTACTTC. It translates to CASLNEKSSYEQYF.